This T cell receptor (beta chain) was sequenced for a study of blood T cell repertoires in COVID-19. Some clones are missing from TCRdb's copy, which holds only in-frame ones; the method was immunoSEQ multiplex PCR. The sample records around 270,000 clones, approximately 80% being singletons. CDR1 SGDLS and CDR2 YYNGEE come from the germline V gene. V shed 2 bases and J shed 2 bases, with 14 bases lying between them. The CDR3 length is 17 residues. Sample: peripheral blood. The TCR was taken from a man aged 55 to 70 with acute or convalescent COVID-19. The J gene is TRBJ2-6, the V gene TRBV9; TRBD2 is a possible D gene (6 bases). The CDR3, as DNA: TGTGCCAGCAGCGTTTCAGGGAGGCCAACTGGGGCCAACGTCCTGACTTTC. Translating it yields CASSVSGRPTGANVLTF.